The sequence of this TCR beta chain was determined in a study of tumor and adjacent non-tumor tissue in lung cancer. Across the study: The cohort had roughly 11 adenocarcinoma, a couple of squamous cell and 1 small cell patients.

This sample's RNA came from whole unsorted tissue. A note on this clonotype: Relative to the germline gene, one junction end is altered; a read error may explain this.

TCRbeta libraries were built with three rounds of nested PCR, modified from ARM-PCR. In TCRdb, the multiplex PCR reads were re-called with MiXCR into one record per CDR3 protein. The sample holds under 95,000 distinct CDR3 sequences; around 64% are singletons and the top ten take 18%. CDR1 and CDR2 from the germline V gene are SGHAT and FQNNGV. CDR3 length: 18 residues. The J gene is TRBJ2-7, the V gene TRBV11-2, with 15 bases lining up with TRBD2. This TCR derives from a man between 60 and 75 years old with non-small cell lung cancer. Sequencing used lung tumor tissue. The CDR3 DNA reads TGTGCCAGCACCCGGACTAGCGGGAGGGCCATAAACACCTACGAGCAATACTTC. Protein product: CASTRTSGRAINTYEQYF.